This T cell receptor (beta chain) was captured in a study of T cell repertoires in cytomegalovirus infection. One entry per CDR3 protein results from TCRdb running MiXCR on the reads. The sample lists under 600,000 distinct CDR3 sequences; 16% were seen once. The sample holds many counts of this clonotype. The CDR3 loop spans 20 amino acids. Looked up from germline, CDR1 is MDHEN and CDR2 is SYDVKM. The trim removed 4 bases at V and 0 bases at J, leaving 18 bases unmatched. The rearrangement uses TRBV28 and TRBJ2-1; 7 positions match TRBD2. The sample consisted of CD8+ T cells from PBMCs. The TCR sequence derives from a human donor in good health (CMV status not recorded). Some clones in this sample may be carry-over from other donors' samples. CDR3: CASSYRDRLAAGSSYNEQFF. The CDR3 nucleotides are TGTGCCAGCAGTTATCGGGACCGGCTAGCGGCGGGTAGCTCCTACAATGAGCAGTTCTTC.